These 2 T cell receptor beta chains originate from one sample sequenced in a study of T-cell reconstitution after alpha-beta-depleted transplantation in children. Preparation of the TCRbeta library used unique molecular identifiers. TCRdb ran MiXCR on the PCR reads and lists one entry per CDR3 protein. The repertoire consists of approximately 27,000 distinct CDR3 sequences, with over 15% occurring once and the leading ten covering less than 45%. The source material was PBMCs, mostly from graft donor cells, sampled 60 days after TCRalphabeta/CD19-depleted stem cell transplant. The origin of the receptors is a male patient aged 2-9 years who had a stem cell transplant for acute lymphoblastic leukemia, so the T cells may come from the graft donor.

The J gene is TRBJ2-1, the V gene TRBV4-3, with D perhaps matching TRBD2 (5 bases). The CDR3 is 16 residues long. V was trimmed by 1 base and J by 5 bases, leaving 15 bases between them. Germline V gene data show CDR1 as LGHNA and CDR2 as YSLEER. The CDR3 is CASSQGRYWRNNEQFF. In nucleotides, the CDR3 is TGCGCCAGCAGCCAAGGGCGCTATTGGAGGAACAATGAGCAGTTCTTC.

The sample holds a few counts of this clonotype. V gene TRBV20-1 combines with J gene TRBJ2-7; the match to TRBD2 covers 11 bases. Looked up from germline, CDR1 is DFQATT and CDR2 is SNEGSKA (reference sequence). The ends lost 3 bases at V and 4 bases at J; junction bases unmatched: 8. The CDR3 spans 15 residues. CDR3 amino acids: CSASLSTSGRYEQYF. CDR3 DNA: TGCAGTGCTAGTCTTTCAACTAGCGGGAGATACGAGCAGTACTTC.